One TCR beta chain is described in this entry. These data come from a study of blood T cell repertoires in COVID-19. Looking at the study overall: Acute and convalescent COVID-19 samples came from the United States, Italy and Spain.

Per the authors' pipeline: It was from reference gene primer amplification that nucleated cell counts were estimated. TCRdb's copy holds only in-frame clones and misses some; the assay was immunoSEQ multiplex PCR. V, J and clone size were drawn from that table, and D and trimming were deduced from the DNA. Counted here are approximately 220,000 clones, 80% to 90% occurring once; the ten biggest clones make up roughly 8.8%. The sample consisted of peripheral blood. This TCR was recovered from a woman between 45 and 65 years old with acute or convalescent COVID-19.

In DNA form, the CDR3 reads TGCGCCAGCAGCCTCTCCCCGGGATGGATCGGGGAGCTGTTTTTT. This gives the protein CASSLSPGWIGELFF. The chain recombines TRBV5-1 with TRBJ2-2; a weak D match, TRBD2 (5 bases). Germline-derived CDR1 and CDR2 are SGHRS and YFSETQ. Trimming left V 4 bases short and J 7 bases short, with 17 bases between. This CDR3 contains 15 residues.